Listed below are T cell receptor beta chains from one sample, sequenced in a study of T cell therapy after organ transplantation. Profiled with immunoSEQ multiplex PCR; TCRdb holds only in-frame clones, not every one. Among roughly 15,000 clones listed, over 75% were seen once. Their target antigens are unknown. This specimen was CD8+ T cells from blood, taken after autologous CMV-specific T cell therapy. These receptors were obtained from a human patient who had received a solid organ transplant and had CMV disease. Among the T cells, some may be from the graft donor. The CDR3 runs from the conserved cysteine through the conserved F or W. The D gene is left open where the match is weak. A clone size is listed for some rows: how often the clone was seen (once, few, many), or a class if it is expanded.

>-|TRBV6-4|-|TRBJ2-6
CASTLDSGANVLTF
TGTGCCAGCACCCTGGACTCTGGGGCCAACGTCCTGACTTTC
>few|TRBV19|-|TRBJ2-1
CASSLRTGGLAGNEQFF
TGTGCCAGTAGTCTAAGGACAGGGGGACTAGCTGGTAATGAGCAGTTCTTC
>once|TRBV15|-|TRBJ2-1
CATSYVLPSYNEQFF
TGTGCCACCAGCTACGTTTTACCTTCCTACAATGAGCAGTTCTTC
>few|TRBV6-5|-|TRBJ2-2
CASSYSSGNTGELFF
TGTGCCAGCAGTTACTCGTCCGGGAACACCGGGGAGCTGTTTTTT
>-|TRBV11-1|TRBD1|TRBJ2-7
CASSFSPTGGGYEQYF
TGTGCCAGCAGCTTTTCCCCGACAGGGGGCGGTTACGAGCAGTACTTC
>once|TRBV6-1|TRBD1|TRBJ2-7
CASRPKGQRPTEQYF
TGTGCCAGCAGACCCAAGGGACAGCGCCCTACGGAGCAGTACTTC
>once|TRBV10-2|-|TRBJ1-2
CASSPTSDGFVGYTF
TGCGCCAGCAGTCCGACATCCGACGGATTCGTGGGCTACACCTTC
>-|TRBV27|TRBD1|TRBJ1-1
CASRDPGQGALNTEAFF
TGTGCCAGCAGGGACCCGGGACAGGGGGCCCTGAACACTGAAGCTTTCTTT
>-|TRBV6-5|TRBD1|TRBJ1-2
CASSATLGQNYGYTF
TGTGCCAGCAGTGCTACCCTGGGACAGAACTATGGCTACACCTTC
>-|TRBV4-1|TRBD2|TRBJ2-1
CASSHQGTSGNGEQFF
TGCGCCAGCAGCCACCAGGGGACTAGCGGGAATGGTGAGCAGTTCTTC
>-|TRBV30|TRBD1|TRBJ1-1
CAWQETGGTEAFF
TGTGCCTGGCAAGAAACAGGGGGCACTGAAGCTTTCTTT
>-|TRBV15|TRBD1|TRBJ1-4
CATSGDRTNEKLFF
TGTGCCACCAGCGGGGACAGAACTAATGAAAAACTGTTTTTT
>few|TRBV30|-|TRBJ1-6
CAWSVRQHYNSPLHF
TGTGCCTGGAGTGTACGGCAGCATTATAATTCACCCCTCCACTTT
>-|TRBV30|-|TRBJ1-2
CAWSETGPYGYTF
TGTGCCTGGAGTGAGACAGGACCCTATGGCTACACCTTC
>-|TRBV29-1|-|TRBJ2-1
CSGELAYEQFF
TGCAGCGGGGAACTAGCATACGAGCAGTTCTTC
>-|TRBV7-9|TRBD1|TRBJ2-7
CASSPTGGWTYEQYF
TGTGCCAGCAGCCCTACAGGGGGCTGGACCTACGAGCAGTACTTC
>-|TRBV6-5|TRBD2|TRBJ2-1
CASSSNGLATYNEQFF
TGTGCCAGCAGTTCCAACGGACTAGCGACCTACAATGAGCAGTTCTTC
>-|TRBV7-6|TRBD2|TRBJ2-1
CASSLEVAGGPSSYNEQFF
TGTGCCAGCAGCTTAGAAGTAGCGGGGGGCCCGAGCTCCTACAATGAGCAGTTCTTC
>once|TRBV19|-|TRBJ2-7
CASSPQGSVYEQYF
TGTGCCAGTAGTCCACAGGGATCGGTCTACGAGCAGTACTTC
>-|TRBV19|TRBD1|TRBJ1-5
CASSGTGGAYQPQHF
TGTGCCAGTAGTGGGACAGGGGGCGCCTATCAGCCCCAGCATTTT
>-|TRBV2|TRBD2|TRBJ2-7
CASRPTSDEQYF
TGTGCCAGCAGACCGACTAGCGACGAGCAGTACTTC
>-|TRBV6-5|TRBD1|TRBJ1-2
CASSYTWTGNYGYTF
TGTGCCAGCAGTTACACATGGACAGGGAACTATGGCTACACCTTC
>-|TRBV9|-|TRBJ1-2
CASRGPSLDGYTF
TGTGCCAGCAGGGGCCCCTCCCTAGATGGCTACACCTTC
>-|TRBV27|-|TRBJ2-1
CASSLNRGGEQFF
TGTGCCAGCAGTTTGAACAGGGGAGGAGAGCAGTTCTTC
>-|TRBV4-1|TRBD1|TRBJ1-4
CASSQDPRTGTNEKLFF
TGCGCCAGCAGCCAAGATCCCCGGACAGGGACTAATGAAAAACTGTTTTTT
>-|TRBV6-6|-|TRBJ2-7
CASSYGGTIYEQYF
TGTGCCAGCAGTTACGGGGGGACAATCTACGAGCAGTACTTC
>-|TRBV30|-|TRBJ2-7
CAWMSQGQGEQYF
TGTGCCTGGATGTCGCAGGGGCAAGGCGAGCAGTACTTC
>-|TRBV6-5|TRBD2|TRBJ2-5
CASSYGTSGVQETQYF
TGTGCCAGCAGTTACGGGACTAGCGGGGTTCAAGAGACCCAGTACTTC
>once|TRBV5-4|-|TRBJ2-7
CASSSLTGEAGEQYF
TGTGCCAGCAGCTCACTTACAGGGGAAGCGGGCGAGCAGTACTTC
>-|TRBV9|TRBD1|TRBJ1-2
CASSPRDRVLVGYTF
TGTGCCAGCAGCCCCCGGGACAGGGTTCTCGTTGGCTACACCTTC
>-|TRBV6-6|-|TRBJ1-4
CASSYSGGATNEKLFF
TGTGCCAGCAGTTACTCGGGGGGGGCAACTAATGAAAAACTGTTTTTT
>-|TRBV6-1|TRBD2|TRBJ2-7
CASSELGTSGYSYEQYF
TGTGCCAGCAGTGAACTCGGGACTAGCGGATACTCCTACGAGCAGTACTTC
>once|TRBV7-8|TRBD2|TRBJ2-1
CASSLALRGGYNEQFF
TGTGCCAGCAGCTTAGCGCTTCGGGGGGGCTACAATGAGCAGTTCTTC
>-|TRBV13|TRBD2|TRBJ2-2
CASSLLSSGVNTGELFF
TGTGCCAGCAGCTTACTCAGTAGCGGGGTGAACACCGGGGAGCTGTTTTTT
>-|TRBV19|-|TRBJ2-7
CASSIVGYSYEQYF
TGTGCCAGTAGTATAGTGGGCTACTCCTACGAGCAGTACTTC
>-|TRBV27|TRBD1|TRBJ2-7
CASGFGQGQLGEQYF
TGTGCCAGCGGGTTCGGACAGGGGCAATTAGGCGAGCAGTACTTC
>-|TRBV19|-|TRBJ1-2
CASSIAPEGNYGYTF
TGTGCCAGTAGTATAGCCCCGGAGGGAAACTATGGCTACACCTTC
>-|TRBV13|-|TRBJ2-7
CASSPTGNPSYEQYF
TGTGCCAGCAGCCCCACAGGCAACCCCTCCTACGAGCAGTACTTC
>-|TRBV13|TRBD2|TRBJ2-3
CASSSFGAGLEWYF
TGTGCCAGCAGCTCCTTCGGGGCTGGACTAGAGTGGTATTTT
>-|TRBV2|TRBD1|TRBJ1-1
CASSPPQGRMNTEAFF
TGTGCCAGCAGCCCTCCACAGGGGAGGATGAACACTGAAGCTTTCTTT
>-|TRBV6-5|-|TRBJ2-1
CASSYLPSNEQFF
TGTGCCAGCAGTTACCTCCCTAGCAATGAGCAGTTCTTC
>-|TRBV5-1|TRBD2|TRBJ2-2
CASSFTAGGPTNTGELFF
TGCGCCAGCAGCTTTACAGCGGGGGGGCCGACGAACACCGGGGAGCTGTTTTTT
>-|TRBV28|-|TRBJ1-3
CASSWASVNSGNTIYF
TGTGCCAGCAGTTGGGCCAGTGTGAACTCTGGAAACACCATATATTTT
>-|TRBV7-8|TRBD2|TRBJ2-3
CASSLLPHSGDTDTQYF
TGTGCCAGCAGCCTCCTACCGCATAGCGGGGACACAGATACGCAGTATTTT
>-|TRBV9|TRBD1|TRBJ1-6
CASSEGTGTSYNSPLHF
TGTGCCAGCAGCGAGGGGACAGGGACCTCCTATAATTCACCCCTCCACTTT
>-|TRBV7-6|-|TRBJ2-7
CASSLFARYEQYF
TGTGCCAGCAGCTTATTCGCGAGATACGAGCAGTACTTC
>-|TRBV27|-|TRBJ2-1
CASTIGGAYNEQFF
TGTGCCAGCACCATAGGGGGAGCCTACAATGAGCAGTTCTTC
>once|TRBV5-4|-|TRBJ2-7
CASSLTEGTEQYF
TGTGCCAGCAGCTTGACGGAGGGGACCGAGCAGTACTTC
>-|TRBV4-2|TRBD1|TRBJ2-7
CASSQGQGIDEQYF
TGTGCCAGCAGCCAAGGACAGGGGATAGACGAGCAGTACTTC
>once|TRBV10-3|TRBD2|TRBJ2-1
CAIRTPTGTKNEQFF
TGTGCCATCAGGACCCCCACCGGGACTAAAAATGAGCAGTTCTTC
>-|TRBV7-9|-|TRBJ2-7
CASSYSHYEQYF
TGTGCCAGCAGCTATTCCCACTACGAGCAGTACTTC
>-|TRBV4-1|-|TRBJ1-2
CASSQGTNREPGYTF
TGCGCCAGCAGCCAAGGAACGAACAGGGAACCTGGCTACACCTTC
>-|TRBV7-2|-|TRBJ1-1
CASSLVHGGTEAFF
TGTGCCAGCAGCCTAGTCCACGGGGGCACTGAAGCTTTCTTT
>-|TRBV28|-|TRBJ1-6
CASSDRGNSPLHF
TGTGCCAGCAGTGACAGAGGGAATTCACCCCTCCACTTT